This TCR beta chain is from a study of cytotoxic CD8 clonotypes in ibrutinib-treated CLL. Study-wide context: Of the patients, under 13 were relapsed/refractory, about 16 treatment-naive and 17 to 18 IGHV unmutated. Points from the study as a whole: At ibrutinib response, clonality increased, and at progression it declined back toward baseline.

In its sample, this clone was seen a few times. Its antigen is as yet unknown. One end of the junction does not line up with germline, which may come from a read error. Using immunoSEQ multiplex PCR, the repertoire was profiled, and TCRdb retains in-frame clones only, with some absent. In the table there are around 50,000 clones, over 55% of which are singletons. Germline V gene lookup returns CDR1 SGHTA and CDR2 FQGNSA. This CDR3 has 13 residues. The receptor comes from a human donor with chronic lymphocytic leukemia. Specimen: PBMCs, collected after 24 months of ibrutinib treatment. This rearrangement joins TRBV7-2 to TRBJ1-5; 7 positions match TRBD1. CDR3: CASSLVLDRTPFF. The CDR3 region has the DNA TGTGCCAGCAGCTTAGTGCTGGACAGGACCCCATTTTTT.